This TCR beta chain is drawn from a study of T cell clonotyping in hematopoietic cell transplantation. The time point is: recipient sample about 28 days before transplant, after cytoreduction. Germline V gene lookup returns CDR1 MDHEN and CDR2 SYDVKM. V shed 5 bases and J 3 bases; nucleotides not matched to a gene: 15. The CDR3 has 18 residues. Assay used: immunoSEQ multiplex PCR; TCRdb lists only in-frame clones, some missing. The sample records more than 9,000 clones, roughly 84% being singletons. Study-wide results and limits: Graft donor and pretransplant recipient Inverse Simpson Index values predicted broader posttransplant TCR diversity. Pathologically expanded recipient clonotypes increased progressively from day 30 to day 180 as diversity fell.

As concerns this clone: Antigen specificity is unknown.

The specimen was peripheral blood mononuclear cells, collected before stem cell transplant. The chain carries TRBV28 and TRBJ1-5, with 8 bases identical to TRBD1. The sequence came from a woman aged 50 to 60 with chronic myeloid leukemia. Some clones in this sample may be carry-over from other donors' samples. This chain's CDR3 is CASSPPGGTGPFNQPQHF. In nucleotides, the CDR3 is TGTGCCAGCAGTCCACCAGGCGGGACAGGACCCTTCAATCAGCCCCAGCATTTT.